The entry below gives a single T cell receptor (beta chain) sequence along with its context. Every patient had relapsed following autologous stem cell transplantation, and cohorts differed in brentuximab vedotin exposure. Some clones are missing from TCRdb's copy, which holds only in-frame ones; the method was immunoSEQ multiplex PCR. This repertoire shows 98,000 or so clones, about nine tenths found once; its top ten account for less than 20%. Trimming pared 0 bases from V and 9 bases from J, leaving 16 bases between. The CDR3 is 15 amino acids. Germline V lookup: CDR1 SGDLS, CDR2 YYNGEE. The source of the sample is a study of PD-1 blockade in classical Hodgkin lymphoma.

The sequence came from a human donor with classical Hodgkin lymphoma. The sample consisted of peripheral blood mononuclear cells (PBMCs), taken before the second cycle of nivolumab. The V and J genes are TRBV9 and TRBJ2-1, with D possibly TRBD2 on 6 matching bases. The CDR3 spells CASSVGSLAWIEQFF. In nucleotides, the CDR3 is TGTGCCAGCAGCGTAGGCTCACTAGCCTGGATTGAGCAGTTCTTC.